This T cell receptor (beta chain) emerged from a study of cytomegalovirus exposure and HLA in healthy donors. This CDR3 comprises 15 residues. Germline CDR1 MNHNS, CDR2 SASEGT. V lost 6 bases, J lost 6 bases, and 5 bases stayed unmatched. About this clone: Antigen specificity is unknown.

General study findings and limits: As a later analysis revealed, the rate of TCR association differed by HLA locus, with DRB1 most and HLA-C fewest. The study put roughly 160 TCR beta chains on its list as cytomegalovirus-associated.

The PCR made use of 60 Vbeta and 13 Jbeta primers. Clones were read by immunoSEQ multiplex PCR, and TCRdb kept only the in-frame ones, dropping some. The specimen's table records under 150,000 clones. Each donor's status was that of a healthy bone marrow donor. This chain joins TRBV6-1 and TRBJ2-2; 12 nucleotides match TRBD2. The source of this sequence is a woman in her fifties or sixties in good health and CMV-seronegative. The sequencing sample was made of PBMCs. The CDR3 loop is CASSEPSGGAGELFF. The CDR3 DNA reads as TGTGCCAGCAGCGAACCTAGCGGGGGGGCCGGGGAGCTGTTTTTT.